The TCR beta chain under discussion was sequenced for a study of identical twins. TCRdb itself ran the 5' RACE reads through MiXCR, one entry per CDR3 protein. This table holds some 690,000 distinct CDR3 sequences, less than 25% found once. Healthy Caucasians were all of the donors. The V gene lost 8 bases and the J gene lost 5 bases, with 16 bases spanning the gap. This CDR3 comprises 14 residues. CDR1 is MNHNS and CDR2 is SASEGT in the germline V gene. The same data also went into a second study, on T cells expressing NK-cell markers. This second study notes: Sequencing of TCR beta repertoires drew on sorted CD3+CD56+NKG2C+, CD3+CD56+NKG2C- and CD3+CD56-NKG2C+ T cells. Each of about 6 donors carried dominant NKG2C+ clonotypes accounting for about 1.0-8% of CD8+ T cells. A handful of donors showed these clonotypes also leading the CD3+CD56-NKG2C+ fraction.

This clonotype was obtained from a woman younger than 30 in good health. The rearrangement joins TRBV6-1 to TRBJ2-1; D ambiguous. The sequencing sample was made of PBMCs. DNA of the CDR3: TGTGCCAGCGCCGGCGGTTTACCTAACAATGAGCAGTTCTTC. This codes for CASAGGLPNNEQFF.